The sequence of this TCR beta chain was determined in a study of technical replicates of blood from a handful of donors. CDR3 size: 24 residues. Germline V CDR1 and CDR2: LNHDA, SQIVND (reference sequence). Trimming took 10 bases from V and 6 from J; bases not matched to a gene: 39. Produced via immunoSEQ multiplex PCR; TCRdb's table is partial and in-frame only. The data show 65,000 to 95,000 clones, about 90% seen once. The chain is built from TRBV19 and TRBJ1-5; 10 positions match TRBD1. The sequencing input was T cells isolated from PBMCs. The receptor comes from a human donor in good health. CDR3 sequence: CATGKKRGLAVTLWGQGFGQPQHF. In DNA form, the CDR3 reads TGTGCCACTGGGAAGAAAAGGGGACTAGCTGTAACATTGTGGGGACAGGGGTTTGGTCAGCCCCAGCATTTT.